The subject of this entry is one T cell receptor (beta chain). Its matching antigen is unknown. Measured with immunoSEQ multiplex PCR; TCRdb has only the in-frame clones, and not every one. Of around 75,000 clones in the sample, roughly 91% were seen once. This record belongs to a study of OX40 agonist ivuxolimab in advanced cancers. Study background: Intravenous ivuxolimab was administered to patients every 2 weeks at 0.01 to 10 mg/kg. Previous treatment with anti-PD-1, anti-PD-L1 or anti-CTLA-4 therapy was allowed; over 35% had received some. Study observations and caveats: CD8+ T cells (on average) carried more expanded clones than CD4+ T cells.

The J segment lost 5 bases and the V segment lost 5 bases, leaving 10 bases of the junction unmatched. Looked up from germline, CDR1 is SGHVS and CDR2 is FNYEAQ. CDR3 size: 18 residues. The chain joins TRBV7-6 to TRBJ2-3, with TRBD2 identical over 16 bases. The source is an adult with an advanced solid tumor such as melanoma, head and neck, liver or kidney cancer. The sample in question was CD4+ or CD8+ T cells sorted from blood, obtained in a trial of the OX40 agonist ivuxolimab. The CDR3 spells CASSPMGLAGGLIDTQYF. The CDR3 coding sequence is TGTGCCAGCAGCCCCATGGGACTAGCGGGAGGGTTAATAGATACGCAGTATTTT. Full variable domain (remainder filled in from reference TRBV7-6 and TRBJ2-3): GAGVSQSPRYKVTKRGQDVALRCDPISGHVSLYWYRQALGQGPEFLTYFNYEAQQDKSGLPNDRFSAERPEGSISTLTIQRTEQRDSAMYRCASSPMGLAGGLIDTQYFGPGTRLTVL.